This T cell receptor beta chain appears in the sequencing data of a study of shared clonotypes between healthy human individuals. The study's findings and limits: Rarefaction showed sorted-subset sequencing was incomplete despite large depth. Among non-shared clonotypes, generation probabilities were lower than among those shared by all four donors.

The CDR3 contains 13 residues. V was pared by 4 bases and J by 2 bases, with 6 bases between. Germline V lookup: CDR1 MDHEN, CDR2 SYDVKM. In the naive CD8 group, cells lacked CD45RO and were positively selected for CCR7, so terminally differentiated effector memory CD45RA+ cells were left out. Sequenced by immunoSEQ multiplex PCR; TCRdb stores in-frame clones only, minus some. The sample yields around 2,100,000 clones, about 95% seen once. Of note for this clone: Its matching antigen is unknown.

This sequence originates from a man aged 18 to 30 in good health. The genes are TRBV28 and TRBJ1-5, with a possible D match to TRBD1 (6 bases). The material sequenced was naive CD8+ T cells sorted from blood. CDR3 DNA sequence: TGTGCCAGCAGTTGGACAGGCAATCAGCCCCAGCATTTT. Protein: CASSWTGNQPQHF.